These 32 T cell receptor beta chains originate from one sample sequenced in a study of graft-versus-host responses after intestinal transplantation. Generated by immunoSEQ multiplex PCR, the TCRdb table keeps only in-frame clones and is missing some. The repertoire includes about 100,000 clones, just over 90% of them detected once, and 6% sits in the top ten. These receptors' targets are unknown. The sample was unstimulated CD8+ T cells sorted from spleen or lymph node cells, taken before intestinal transplant. All receptors derive from a human donor who received an intestinal transplant.

The gene calls are TRBV4-1 and TRBJ1-2, with no clear D. V was trimmed by 0 bases and J by 7 bases, leaving 6 bases between them. This CDR3 comprises 12 residues. Germline-derived CDR1 and CDR2 are MGHRA and YSYEKL. The CDR3 is CASSQDGVGYTF. In DNA, the CDR3 is TGCGCCAGCAGCCAAGATGGGGTTGGCTACACCTTC.

The chain carries TRBV28 and TRBJ2-7; 9 bases map to TRBD2. The V and J ends lost 5 bases and 3 bases, in that order; junction bases with no gene match: 17. The germline V gene has CDR1 MDHEN and CDR2 SYDVKM. This CDR3 is built from 18 residues. The CDR3 sequence is CASSPLGTASGTDYEQYF. DNA of the CDR3: TGTGCCAGCAGTCCCCTAGGTACTGCTAGCGGGACTGACTACGAGCAGTACTTC.

This clone came up a few times. One end of the junction is discordant with germline, which a read error may explain. The chain is built from TRBV6-4 and TRBJ2-6; unclear D gene. The CDR3 runs to 15 residues. Germline CDR1 reads MRHNA; CDR2 reads SNTAGT. In DNA, the CDR3 is TGTGCCAGCAGTTACTCCCACTCTGGGGCCAACGTCCTGACTTTC. It translates to CASSYSHSGANVLTF.

The table lists this clone with a count of one. The rearrangement joins TRBV29-1 to TRBJ2-5; D ambiguous. V was shortened by 3 bases and J by 6 bases, with 20 bases between the two germline ends. CDR3 length: 15 amino acids. Looked up from germline, CDR1 is SQVTM and CDR2 is ANQGSEA. DNA of the CDR3: TGCAGCGTTGATGATTGGGATCAGCAGAGAAAGACCCAGTACTTC. Amino acid sequence: CSVDDWDQQRKTQYF.

The V call is TRBV7-6, the J call TRBJ2-1, with unresolved D. CDR1 is SGHVS and CDR2 is FNYEAQ in the germline V gene. Trimming removed 2 bases from V and 7 bases from J, with 9 bases in between. The CDR3 totals 13 residues. The CDR3 spells CASSLYEINEQFF. DNA for the CDR3: TGTGCCAGCAGCTTATATGAAATTAATGAGCAGTTCTTC.

The chain has TRBV5-5 and TRBJ2-2; D might be TRBD1 (6 bases). The length of the CDR3 is 15 residues. CDR1 is SGHKS and CDR2 is YYEKEE in the germline V gene (reference sequence). Trimming took 4 bases from V and 0 from J, leaving 10 bases between them. The CDR3 spells CASSPWTANTGELFF. CDR3 DNA: TGTGCCAGCAGCCCGTGGACAGCGAACACCGGGGAGCTGTTTTTT.

The rearrangement joins TRBV28 to TRBJ1-5; D remains unclear. V was clipped by 5 bases and J by 1 base, with 18 bases between them. The CDR3 loop spans 17 amino acids. CDR1 MDHEN and CDR2 SYDVKM come from the germline V gene. The CDR3 bases are TGTGCCAGCAGTCCCCTTCTTCCCCATTTCAGCAATCAGCCCCAGCATTTT. It is translated as CASSPLLPHFSNQPQHF. The entire variable domain, with the rest obtained from reference TRBV28 and TRBJ1-5, is as follows: DVKVTQSSRYLVKRTGEKVFLECVQDMDHENMFWYRQDPGLGLRLIYFSYDVKMKEKGDIPEGYSVSREKKERFSLILESASTNQTSMYLCASSPLLPHFSNQPQHFGDGTRLSIL.

The rearrangement uses TRBV7-9 and TRBJ2-1; no clear D. This CDR3 comprises 15 residues. Germline V lookup: CDR1 SEHNR, CDR2 FQNEAQ (reference sequence). The V gene lost 4 bases and the J gene lost 8 bases, with 18 bases spanning the gap. CDR3 protein: CASSSWREAVHEQFF. The CDR3 DNA is TGTGCCAGCAGCTCCTGGCGTGAGGCGGTGCATGAGCAGTTCTTC.

This chain joins TRBV2 and TRBJ2-5; 10 bases line up with TRBD2. The last part of the DNA fits TRBJ2-7 better; the J call may be wrong. CDR1 is SNHLY and CDR2 is FYNNEI in the germline V gene. This CDR3 is 14 amino acids long. In nucleotides, the CDR3 is TGTGCCAGCACTACTAGCGGGACCGTTTACGAGCAGTACTTC. Translated: CASTTSGTVYEQYF.

DNA of the CDR3: TGTGCCAGCAGCTCGGGGGGTACCGGGGATACGCAGTATTTT. It yields the protein CASSSGGTGDTQYF. The chain is built from TRBV7-3 and TRBJ2-3, with TRBD2 matching 7 bases. CDR3 size: 14 residues. The V gene end was trimmed by 4 bases and the J gene end by 6 bases; junction bases not matched to a gene: 7. CDR1 SGHTA and CDR2 FQGTGA come from the germline V gene. The full variable domain, rest sourced from reference TRBV7-3 and TRBJ2-3, is GAGVSQTPSNKVTEKGKYVELRCDPISGHTALYWYRQSLGQGPEFLIYFQGTGAADDSGLPNDRFFAVRPEGSVSTLKIQRTERGDSAVYLCASSSGGTGDTQYFGPGTRLTVL.

V is TRBV2 and J is TRBJ1-1; no firm D call. In germline, CDR1 is SNHLY, CDR2 FYNNEI. V was cut by 5 bases and J by 0 bases, with 13 bases left in between. The CDR3 is 15 residues long. The CDR3 reads CASSLIDTLNTEAFF. As DNA, the CDR3 is TGTGCCAGCAGTTTAATAGACACGTTGAACACTGAAGCTTTCTTT.

This chain links TRBV28 with TRBJ2-7, with 9 bases lining up with TRBD1. V lost 3 bases, J lost 4 bases, and 4 bases stayed unmatched. This CDR3 has 14 amino acids. Germline V gives CDR1 MDHEN, CDR2 SYDVKM. The CDR3 sequence: CASSLGTGFYEQYF. CDR3 sequence (DNA): TGTGCCAGCAGTTTGGGGACAGGGTTTTACGAGCAGTACTTC.

This clone has a single count. The chain employs TRBV5-1 and TRBJ2-7, with a tentative D call TRBD1 (6 bases). V lost 1 base, J lost 7 bases, and 15 bases lay in between. CDR3 length: 14 amino acids. Germline lookup yields CDR1 SGHRS and CDR2 YFSETQ. CDR3 nucleotides: TGCGCCAGCAGCTTGAGGGCCAGGGGCGGTGAGCAGTACTTC. Residues: CASSLRARGGEQYF.

V and J are TRBV28 and TRBJ1-5, with a possible D match to TRBD1 (5 bases). Germline lookup yields CDR1 MDHEN and CDR2 SYDVKM. The CDR3 is made up of 15 amino acids. Trimming cost V 8 bases and J 2 bases, with 16 bases left between them. CDR3 coding DNA: TGTGCCAGCTGTAGTGGCCTGGGGGGCAATCAGCCCCAGCATTTT. It codes for CASCSGLGGNQPQHF.

The CDR3 loop is CASLGGMNYNEQFF. Here the CDR3 DNA reads TGTGCCAGCTTAGGGGGCATGAACTATAATGAGCAGTTCTTC. The gene calls are TRBV7-2 and TRBJ2-1, with TRBD1 matching 7 bases. CDR1 and CDR2 (germline): SGHTA, FQGNSA. J lost 7 bases, V lost 8 bases, and 11 bases had no gene match. This CDR3 spans 14 amino acids.

The chain recombines TRBV19 with TRBJ1-1, with D maybe TRBD1 (6 bases). This CDR3 is 13 amino acids long. Per the germline V gene, CDR1 is LNHDA and CDR2 is SQIVND (reference sequence). Trimming pared 3 bases from V and 6 bases from J, leaving 11 bases between. CDR3 amino acids: CASSMGEGAEAFF. CDR3 coding DNA: TGTGCCAGTAGTATGGGGGAGGGGGCTGAAGCTTTCTTT.

J is TRBJ2-5 and V is TRBV9, with 10 bases aligning to TRBD1. Germline V gene lookup returns CDR1 SGDLS and CDR2 YYNGEE. This CDR3 region has 16 residues. V gave up 0 bases and J gave up 4 bases; unmatched junction bases: 6. The CDR3 reads CASSVEGQGIGETQYF. The CDR3, as DNA: TGTGCCAGCAGCGTAGAGGGACAGGGGATCGGAGAGACCCAGTACTTC.

This clone was seen a few times. Other DNA sequences in this specimen translate into the identical CDR3. The chain links TRBV4-2 to TRBJ2-1; 11 bases fit TRBD2. Trimming removed 0 bases from V and 2 bases from J; junction bases left unmatched: 0. CDR1 LGHNA and CDR2 YNFKEQ come from the germline V gene. This CDR3 has 16 residues. This CDR3 reads CASSQDSGGAYNEQFF. Written as DNA, the CDR3 is TGTGCCAGCAGCCAAGATAGCGGGGGGGCCTACAATGAGCAGTTCTTC.

V gene TRBV5-6 combines with J gene TRBJ2-7, with no clear D. Germline CDR1 reads SGHDT; CDR2 reads YYEEEE. The V end was cut by 0 bases, the J end by 3 bases, with 10 bases between. CDR3 length: 14 residues. CDR3 DNA sequence: TGTGCCAGCAGCTTGGAGTCCGGGCGCTACGAGCAGTACTTC. It translates to CASSLESGRYEQYF.

The rearrangement uses TRBV11-2 and TRBJ2-7; D gene ambiguous. Trimming stripped 2 bases from V and 0 bases from J, with 11 bases between. Germline assignment: CDR1 SGHAT and CDR2 FQNNGV. This CDR3 has 15 amino acids. CDR3 DNA: TGTGCCAGCAGCTTATTTCCGGGCCGCTCCTACGAGCAGTACTTC. This translates into CASSLFPGRSYEQYF. Complete variable domain (other parts from reference TRBV11-2 and TRBJ2-7): EAGVAQSPRYKIIEKRQSVAFWCNPISGHATLYWYQQILGQGPKLLIQFQNNGVVDDSQLPKDRFSAERLKGVDSTLKIQPAKLEDSAVYLCASSLFPGRSYEQYFGPGTRLTVT.

This chain uses TRBV7-6 with TRBJ2-3, with a tentative D call TRBD1 (7 bases). Germline assignment: CDR1 SGHVS and CDR2 FNYEAQ. The V and J ends lost 5 bases and 5 bases respectively, with 17 bases between them. CDR3 length: 15 amino acids. This CDR3 is CASSLIGGGGDTQYF. CDR3 DNA sequence: TGTGCCAGCAGCCTAATAGGAGGGGGCGGAGATACGCAGTATTTT.

The chain has TRBV9 and TRBJ1-1; a weak D match, TRBD1 (5 bases). The CDR3 totals 13 residues. Trimming took 5 bases from V and 4 from J, leaving 12 bases between them. Germline values: CDR1 SGDLS, CDR2 YYNGEE. This CDR3 is CASSLGEGTEAFF. In DNA form, the CDR3 reads TGTGCCAGCAGTTTGGGGGAGGGCACTGAAGCTTTCTTT.

The count of this clone is one. The chain joins TRBV2 to TRBJ1-5, with D hard to call. Germline-derived CDR1 and CDR2 are SNHLY and FYNNEI. Trimming removed 3 bases from V and 0 bases from J, with 9 bases in between. This CDR3 contains 15 residues. The CDR3 region has the DNA TGTGCCAGCAGTGAGCTGAGTGATAGCAATCAGCCCCAGCATTTT. It encodes CASSELSDSNQPQHF.

The CDR3: CASMEGYTDTQYF. The DNA for the CDR3 is TGTGCCAGCATGGAAGGGTACACAGATACGCAGTATTTT. The rearrangement links TRBV6-5 to TRBJ2-3; D call uncertain. Between the trimmed V and J ends, which lost 7 bases and 2 bases, there was a span of 10 bases. Germline CDR1 reads MNHEY; CDR2 reads SVGAGI. The CDR3 consists of 13 residues.

The rearrangement uses TRBV5-6 and TRBJ2-2; no firm D call. CDR3 length: 14 amino acids. CDR1 is SGHDT and CDR2 is YYEEEE in the germline V gene. V was clipped by 1 base and J by 6 bases, with 10 bases between them. This CDR3 reads CASSLPLDSGELFF. The CDR3 nucleotides are TGTGCCAGCAGCTTGCCCCTAGACTCCGGGGAGCTGTTTTTT.

V usage is TRBV27 and J usage is TRBJ2-2; 9 nucleotides align to TRBD2. Germline loops: CDR1 MNHEY, CDR2 SMNVEV (reference sequence). The CDR3 length is 15 residues. Germline trimming cut 6 bases from V and 3 bases from J; bases unmatched to any gene: 5. CDR3 region: CASSLAGTDTGELFF. CDR3 nucleotide sequence: TGTGCCAGCAGCCTAGCGGGGACAGACACCGGGGAGCTGTTTTTT.

The chain carries TRBV9 and TRBJ1-5, with a tentative D call TRBD1 (6 bases). The germline CDR1 and CDR2 sequences are SGDLS and YYNGEE. V lost 0 bases to trimming and J lost 4 bases, with 11 bases between them. The CDR3 length is 15 residues. The CDR3 here is CASSVGGAENQPQHF. The CDR3 DNA follows: TGTGCCAGCAGCGTAGGGGGGGCAGAGAATCAGCCCCAGCATTTT. Full variable domain (rest looked up from reference TRBV9 and TRBJ1-5): DSGVTQTPKHLITATGQRVTLRCSPRSGDLSVYWYQQSLDQGLQFLIQYYNGEERAKGNILERFSAQQFPDLHSELNLSSLELGDSALYFCASSVGGAENQPQHFGDGTRLSIL.

In its sample, this clone was seen once. Other DNA sequences of this sample code for an identical CDR3. Here the CDR3 reads CASSPTGNPYEQYF. The CDR3 DNA sequence: TGTGCCAGCAGTCCCACAGGGAACCCCTACGAGCAGTACTTC. This chain joins TRBV27 and TRBJ2-7; TRBD1 might be the D (6 bases). Germline values: CDR1 MNHEY, CDR2 SMNVEV (reference sequence). This CDR3 has 14 residues. Trimming shortened V by 5 bases and J by 2 bases, and 13 bases separated the two germline ends.

V usage is TRBV5-4 and J usage is TRBJ2-5; D perhaps matches TRBD1 (5 bases). TRBJ2-7 explains the end of the DNA better; the J call may be wrong. The germline V gene encodes CDR1 SGHNT and CDR2 YYREEE (reference sequence). This CDR3 is built from 15 residues. CDR3: CASRDKVDGAYEQYF. The CDR3 DNA sequence: TGTGCCAGCAGGGACAAGGTGGACGGAGCCTACGAGCAGTACTTC.

V is TRBV6-5 and J is TRBJ2-5; 7 bases are shared with TRBD2. V trimming: 4 bases; J trimming: 4 bases; junction bases outside the gene matches: 9. The germline V gene encodes CDR1 MNHEY and CDR2 SVGAGI. CDR3 length: 15 amino acids. CDR3 sequence (DNA): TGTGCCAGCAGTTCGTCCGGACTAGTGGGAGAGACCCAGTACTTC. It translates to CASSSSGLVGETQYF.

The genes are TRBV9 and TRBJ2-1; TRBD1 might be the D (6 bases). Germline V gene sequence: CDR1 SGDLS, CDR2 YYNGEE. With 3 bases removed from V and 6 bases from J, the gap between germline ends came to 22 bases. This CDR3 comprises 17 residues. CDR3 sequence (DNA): TGTGCCAGCAGCGGTTGGGGACCGACAGGTTTGTCCAATGAGCAGTTCTTC. The encoded protein is CASSGWGPTGLSNEQFF. The variable domain in full, with the rest retrieved from reference TRBV9 and TRBJ2-1, is DSGVTQTPKHLITATGQRVTLRCSPRSGDLSVYWYQQSLDQGLQFLIQYYNGEERAKGNILERFSAQQFPDLHSELNLSSLELGDSALYFCASSGWGPTGLSNEQFFGPGTRLTVL.

This chain joins TRBV23-1 and TRBJ1-3; 7 bases are shared with TRBD1. TRBV23-1 is an ORF, and what it does is uncertain. CDR3 length equals 14 residues. With 4 bases clipped from V and 5 bases from J, the junction kept 5 bases outside the gene matches. CDR3 loop: CASSPPGGRNTIYF. In DNA, the CDR3 is TGCGCCAGCAGTCCCCCAGGGGGTCGAAACACCATATATTTT.